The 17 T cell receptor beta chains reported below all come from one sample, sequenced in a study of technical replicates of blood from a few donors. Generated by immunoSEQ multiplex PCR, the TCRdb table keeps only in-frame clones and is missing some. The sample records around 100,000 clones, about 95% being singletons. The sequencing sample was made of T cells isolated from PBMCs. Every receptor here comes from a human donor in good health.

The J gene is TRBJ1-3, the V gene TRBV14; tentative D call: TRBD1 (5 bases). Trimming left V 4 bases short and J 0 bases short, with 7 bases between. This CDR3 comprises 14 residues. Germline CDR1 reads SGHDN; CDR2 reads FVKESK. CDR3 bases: TGTGCCAGCAGCCCGACAGTCTCTGGAAACACCATATATTTT. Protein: CASSPTVSGNTIYF.

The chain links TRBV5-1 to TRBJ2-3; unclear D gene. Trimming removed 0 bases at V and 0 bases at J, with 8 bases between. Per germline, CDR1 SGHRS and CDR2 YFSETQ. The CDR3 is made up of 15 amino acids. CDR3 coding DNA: TGCGCCAGCAGCTTGGGTCAGTCTAGCACAGATACGCAGTATTTT. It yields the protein CASSLGQSSTDTQYF.

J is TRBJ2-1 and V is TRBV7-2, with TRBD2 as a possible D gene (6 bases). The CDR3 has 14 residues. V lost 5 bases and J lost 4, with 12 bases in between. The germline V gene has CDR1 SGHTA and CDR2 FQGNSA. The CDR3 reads CASSPRDFYNEQFF. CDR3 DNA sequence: TGTGCCAGCAGCCCCCGGGACTTTTACAATGAGCAGTTCTTC.

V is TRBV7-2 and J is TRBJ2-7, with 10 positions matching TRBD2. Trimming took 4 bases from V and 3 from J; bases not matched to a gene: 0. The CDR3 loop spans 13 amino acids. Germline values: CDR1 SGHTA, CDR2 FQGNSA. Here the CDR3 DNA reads TGTGCCAGCAGCTGGACTAGCGGCTACGAGCAGTACTTC. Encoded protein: CASSWTSGYEQYF.

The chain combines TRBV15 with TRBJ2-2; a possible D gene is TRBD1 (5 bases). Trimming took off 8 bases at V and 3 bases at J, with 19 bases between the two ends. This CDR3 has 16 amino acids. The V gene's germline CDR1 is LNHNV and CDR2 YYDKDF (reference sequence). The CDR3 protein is CATGPWAGPHTGELFF. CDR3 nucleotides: TGTGCCACCGGACCATGGGCAGGGCCCCACACCGGGGAGCTGTTTTTT.

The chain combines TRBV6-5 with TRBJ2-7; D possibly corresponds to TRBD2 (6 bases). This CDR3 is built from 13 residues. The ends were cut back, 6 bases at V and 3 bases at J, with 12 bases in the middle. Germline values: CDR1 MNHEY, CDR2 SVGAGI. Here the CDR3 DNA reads TGTGCCAGCAGGCCTCCGGGACTCTACGAGCAGTACTTC. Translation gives CASRPPGLYEQYF.

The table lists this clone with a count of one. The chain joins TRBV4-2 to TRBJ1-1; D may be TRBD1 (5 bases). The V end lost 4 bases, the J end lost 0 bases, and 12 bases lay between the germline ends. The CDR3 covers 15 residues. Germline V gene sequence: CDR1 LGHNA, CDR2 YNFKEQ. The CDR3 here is CASSPQVTMNTEAFF. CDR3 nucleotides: TGTGCCAGCAGCCCACAGGTGACCATGAACACTGAAGCTTTCTTT.

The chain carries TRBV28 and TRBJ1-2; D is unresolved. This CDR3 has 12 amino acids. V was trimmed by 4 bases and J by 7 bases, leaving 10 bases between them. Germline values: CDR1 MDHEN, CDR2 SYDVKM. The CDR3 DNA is TGTGCCAGCAGTTCCCTTCTTATTGGCTACACCTTC. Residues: CASSSLLIGYTF.

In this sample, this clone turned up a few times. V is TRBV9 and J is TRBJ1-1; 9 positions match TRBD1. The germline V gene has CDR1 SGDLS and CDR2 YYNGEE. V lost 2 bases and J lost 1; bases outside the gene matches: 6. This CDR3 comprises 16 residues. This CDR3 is CASSVGQGIWNTEAFF. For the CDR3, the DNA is TGTGCCAGCAGCGTCGGACAGGGGATATGGAACACTGAAGCTTTCTTT.

CDR3 nucleotide sequence: TGCGCCAGCAGCCCCTCTAGCGGGAATGAGCAGTTCTTC. Encoded protein: CASSPSSGNEQFF. This chain links TRBV4-3 with TRBJ2-1; 8 bases match TRBD2. After removal of 4 bases from V and 7 bases from J, the junction contained 3 bases not matched to a gene. The CDR3 totals 13 residues. Germline lookup yields CDR1 LGHNA and CDR2 YSLEER.

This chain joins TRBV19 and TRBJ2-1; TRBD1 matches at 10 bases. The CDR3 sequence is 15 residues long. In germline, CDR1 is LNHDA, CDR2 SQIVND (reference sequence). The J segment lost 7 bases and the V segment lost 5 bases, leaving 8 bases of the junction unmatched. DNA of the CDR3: TGTGCCAGTAGTGTACACCGGGACAGGGGAAATGAGCAGTTCTTC. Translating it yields CASSVHRDRGNEQFF.

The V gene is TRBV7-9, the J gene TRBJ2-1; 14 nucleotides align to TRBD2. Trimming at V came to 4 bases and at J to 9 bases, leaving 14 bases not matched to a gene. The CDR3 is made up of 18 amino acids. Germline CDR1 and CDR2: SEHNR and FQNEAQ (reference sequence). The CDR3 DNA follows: TGTGCCAGCAGCTCGACGGGACTAGCGGGAGTAGAATTGGTTGAGCAGTTCTTC. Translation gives CASSSTGLAGVELVEQFF.

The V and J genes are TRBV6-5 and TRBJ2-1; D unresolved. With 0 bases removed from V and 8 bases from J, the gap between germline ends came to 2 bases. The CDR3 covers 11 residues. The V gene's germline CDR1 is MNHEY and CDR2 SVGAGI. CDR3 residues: CASSYSDEQFF. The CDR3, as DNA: TGTGCCAGCAGTTACTCCGATGAGCAGTTCTTC.

CDR3 DNA sequence: TGTGCCAGCAGTGACCGACTAGCGGGAGTGATCAACAATGAGCAGTTCTTC. This translates into CASSDRLAGVINNEQFF. The chain combines TRBV2 with TRBJ2-1, with 12 bases that match TRBD2. The CDR3 extends over 17 amino acids. Germline CDR1 SNHLY, CDR2 FYNNEI. V shed 3 bases, J shed 5 bases, and the junction held 8 bases outside the gene matches.

The CDR3 nucleotides read TGTGCCAGCAGCGTAGCGGAGCAGTTCTTC. Amino acids: CASSVAEQFF. The J gene is TRBJ2-1, the V gene TRBV9; D not certain. This CDR3 is 10 amino acids long. Trimming took 0 bases from V and 10 from J, leaving 2 bases between them. CDR1 SGDLS and CDR2 YYNGEE come from the germline V gene. Full variable domain (outside the CDR3, taken from reference TRBV9 and TRBJ2-1): DSGVTQTPKHLITATGQRVTLRCSPRSGDLSVYWYQQSLDQGLQFLIQYYNGEERAKGNILERFSAQQFPDLHSELNLSSLELGDSALYFCASSVAEQFFGPGTRLTVL.

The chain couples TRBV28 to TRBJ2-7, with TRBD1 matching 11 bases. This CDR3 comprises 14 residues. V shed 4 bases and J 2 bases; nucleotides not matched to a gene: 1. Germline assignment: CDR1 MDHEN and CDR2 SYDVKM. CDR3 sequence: CASSSGQGAYEQYF. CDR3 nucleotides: TGTGCCAGCAGTTCGGGACAGGGGGCCTACGAGCAGTACTTC.

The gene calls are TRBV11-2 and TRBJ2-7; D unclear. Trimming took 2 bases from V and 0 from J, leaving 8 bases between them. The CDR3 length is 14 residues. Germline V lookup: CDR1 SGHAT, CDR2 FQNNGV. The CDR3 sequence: CASSLQDLSYEQYF. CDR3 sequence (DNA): TGTGCCAGCAGCTTACAGGATCTCTCCTACGAGCAGTACTTC.